Listed below are T cell receptor beta chains from one sample, sequenced in a study of OX40 agonist ivuxolimab in advanced cancers. Assay: immunoSEQ multiplex PCR; the TCRdb copy retains only in-frame clones and omits some. Seen here are approximately 70,000 clones, more than 70% observed once, and the top ten hold approximately 8%. Source: CD4+ or CD8+ T cells sorted from blood, taken in a trial of the OX40 agonist ivuxolimab. These receptors were collected from an adult with an advanced solid tumor such as melanoma, head and neck, liver or kidney cancer. Each CDR3 is given with its conserved first and last residue. A D gene is named only where the DNA matches it firmly. For some rows the clone size is stated as once, few or many, or as a class when expanded; others skip it.

clone_size d_call j_call v_call cdr3_nt cdr3_aa
. . TRBJ2-2 TRBV19 TGTGCCAGCGCCTCTTTGCGATCGAACACCGGGGAGCTGTTTTTT CASASLRSNTGELFF
. . TRBJ1-5 TRBV11-2 TGTGCCAGCAGCTTCGACAGTTCCAATCAGCCCCAGCATTTT CASSFDSSNQPQHF
. TRBD2 TRBJ2-1 TRBV12-5 TGTGCTAGTGGTTTGGGGGATAGCGGGCCTTACAATGAGCAGTTCTTC CASGLGDSGPYNEQFF
. . TRBJ2-3 TRBV29-1 TGCAGCGTTGATGGGGCAGATACGCAGTATTTT CSVDGADTQYF
once . TRBJ1-5 TRBV6-6 TGTGCCAGCAGCCCGGGGACCGCAACGGGGAGGCCCCAGCATTTT CASSPGTATGRPQHF
. TRBD2 TRBJ2-7 TRBV10-3 TGTGCCGTCCTAGCGGGGGGTTACGAGCAGTACTTC CAVLAGGYEQYF
. . TRBJ1-1 TRBV5-1 TGCGCCAGCAGCTGGACCCTTTTGGGGGCCACTGAAGCTTTCTTT CASSWTLLGATEAFF
. TRBD2 TRBJ2-1 TRBV5-1 TGCGCCAGCAGCTTGGTTAGCGGGGGGCCCAAATACAATGAGCAGTTCTTC CASSLVSGGPKYNEQFF
. . TRBJ1-1 TRBV30 TGTGCCTGGAGTGTCGGACAGAGGAACACTGAAGCTTTCTTT CAWSVGQRNTEAFF
. . TRBJ2-7 TRBV11-2 TGTGCCAGCAGCCTCTTGGAGTCCTACGAGCAGTACTTC CASSLLESYEQYF
. . TRBJ2-3 TRBV7-6 TGTGCCAGCAGCCGTTGGGGGTCTGACGCAGATACGCAGTATTTT CASSRWGSDADTQYF
. . TRBJ1-5 TRBV19 TGTGCCAGTAGGCAGGGACATCAGCCCCAGCATTTT CASRQGHQPQHF
. . TRBJ2-7 TRBV11-1 TGTGCCAGCAGCTTAGTATCAGGGTACAGTGACGAGCAGTACTTC CASSLVSGYSDEQYF
. . TRBJ1-2 TRBV7-6 TGTGCCAGCAGCCCCGGCAGAGGATATGGCTACACCTTC CASSPGRGYGYTF
. . TRBJ1-4 TRBV14 TGTGCCAGCAGCCAAGTCTCCGCGGAAAAACTGTTTTTT CASSQVSAEKLFF
few TRBD1 TRBJ2-7 TRBV7-9 TGTGCCAGCAGCCGCGCGGACAGGGACCAGTACTTC CASSRADRDQYF
. . TRBJ2-3 TRBV7-9 TGTGCCAGCAGCTTAGACAGGTCCAGGGATACGCAGTATTTT CASSLDRSRDTQYF
. . TRBJ1-2 TRBV6-5 TGTGCCAGCAGCCAGGACCCTAACTATGGCTACACCTTC CASSQDPNYGYTF
few TRBD2 TRBJ2-3 TRBV4-2 TGTGCCAGCAGCCAAGGCGGGGGGGCCTTAGATACGCAGTATTTT CASSQGGGALDTQYF
. TRBD1 TRBJ1-1 TRBV27 TGTGCCAGCAGTCTGACAGGGCACACTGAAGCTTTCTTT CASSLTGHTEAFF
. . TRBJ2-1 TRBV7-8 TGTGCCAGCAGCCCAGGGCTTACATACAATGAGCAGTTCTTC CASSPGLTYNEQFF
once . TRBJ1-2 TRBV11-2 TGTGCCAGCAGTGAGCCGGGACCCGATACCCTCATCTATGGCTACACCTTC CASSEPGPDTLIYGYTF
. . TRBJ2-7 TRBV6-6 TGTGCCAGCAGTAGGCTTAGCGGTGCCTACGAGCAGTACTTC CASSRLSGAYEQYF
. TRBD1 TRBJ2-2 TRBV4-2 TGTGCCAGCAGCCTAAGACAGGGTGACACCGGGGAGCTGTTTTTT CASSLRQGDTGELFF
once . TRBJ2-5 TRBV7-2 TGTGCCAGCAGCCCCAGGGCAGAAGAGACCCAGTACTTC CASSPRAEETQYF
. TRBD1 TRBJ2-7 TRBV19 TGTGCCAGTAGTGCACCGGGACAGGGGGACTTGCAGCAGTACTTC CASSAPGQGDLQQYF
. . TRBJ1-1 TRBV9 TGTGCCAGCAGCGTAGGGACAGCCGTGACTGAAGCTTTCTTT CASSVGTAVTEAFF
. TRBD1 TRBJ1-2 TRBV7-9 TGTGCCAGCAGCCTCGGACAGGGAAGCTATGGCTACACCTTC CASSLGQGSYGYTF
. . TRBJ1-1 TRBV14 TGTGCCAGCAGCCTTGACAGAACCACTGAAGCTTTCTTT CASSLDRTTEAFF
. TRBD2 TRBJ2-3 TRBV9 TGTGCCAGCAGCGTAGCCGGGACTAACACAGATACGCAGTATTTT CASSVAGTNTDTQYF
. . TRBJ1-1 TRBV28 TGTGCCAGCAGTTTAGATGGTTGGACTGAAGCTTTCTTT CASSLDGWTEAFF
. . TRBJ1-1 TRBV16 TGTGCCAGCGGCCTGAGGCAGGTGATGGGTGTAGCTTTCTTT CASGLRQVMGVAFF
. . TRBJ1-4 TRBV6-6 TGTGCCAGCAGTTCGCAGACAGGTGGTGTGGAAAAACTGTTTTTT CASSSQTGGVEKLFF